This TCR beta chain was sequenced for a study of memory CD4+ T cells and cytomegalovirus serostatus. As for the study in general: Of the healthy Belgian adults, 9 were CMV seropositive and 24 seronegative.

The CDR3 totals 14 residues. The germline CDR1 and CDR2 sequences are SGHNT and YYREEE (reference sequence). V lost 4 bases to trimming and J lost 3 bases; unmatched junction nucleotides: 6. Per the original methods: Out-of-frame sequences were removed, leaving a few million distinct TCRbeta sequences. Repertoires were generated with immunoSEQ multiplex PCR, while TCRdb's copy carries only in-frame clones and drops some. That table gives V, J and clone size, and the DNA gave D and trimming. The top ten clones hold approximately 0.97% of a sample with roughly 28,000 clones, approximately 80% of them seen once. Single viable CD3+CD4+CD8-CD45RO+ cells were sorted as the memory CD4+ T cells. This clone has a handful of counts.

The sequencing input was memory CD4+ T cells from blood. The chain links TRBV5-4 to TRBJ2-5; 7 bases map to TRBD1. The sequence came from an adult in good health and CMV-seronegative. CDR3 residues: CASSRDRVEETQYF. DNA for the CDR3: TGTGCCAGCAGCCGTGACAGGGTTGAAGAGACCCAGTACTTC.